This entry features one T cell receptor beta chain sequence. What antigen it recognizes has not been identified. No per-base quality is available; no much larger clone lies one base away. This entry comes from a study of T cell responses to AZD1222 COVID-19 vaccine (dated by TCRdb to the early 2020s). Background for the entire study: TCR sequencing covered some 240 trial participants: 200 to 210 given two doses of AZD1222 and approximately 25 given two doses of MenACWY control vaccine. Trial participants were enrolled by age into 18-55, 56-69 and 70-plus year subgroups, with roughly 160, 29 and 62 TCR-sequenced participants respectively. Overall results and qualifications from the work: Epitopes outside the regions mutated in the B.1.351 and B.1.1.7 variants were reportedly recognized by nearly half of the unique spike-specific TCRs. Vaccine-associated CD4 TCRs spanned the whole spike protein, with dominant responses in regions 160-218 and 743-854. No day 14 peak-response samples were available, so repertoires were characterized only after the peak T cell response. Only six or seven AZD1222 recipients were SARS-CoV-2 seropositive at baseline, limiting conclusions about previously exposed vaccinees. Spike-specific TCR breadth and depth rose significantly after two AZD1222 doses compared with day 0 and with MenACWY recipients. Most participants were white British and females outnumbered males, and the authors suggested that clonal diversity may have been underestimated. In the small 56-69-year group, the increase in depth fell short of significance, most likely because of low power.

V is cut by 3 bases and J by 2 bases, and the space between the germline ends is 7 bases. CDR1 and CDR2 are drawn from the germline V gene (reference sequence): LGHDT, YNNKEL. The CDR3 has 13 amino acids, counting the end cysteine and phenylalanine. CDR3 DNA only is kept here, 39 bases in frame from base 1. The time point label corresponds to: about 28 days (+/-7) after the second vaccine dose. Because spike-specific TCR depth and breadth did not differ between the two schedules, AZD1222 recipients who got a second dose at roughly 4 weeks were pooled with those who got a second dose at roughly 12 weeks. Vaccinee samples were obtained from the UK trials COV001 and COV002, which included a single-blind randomized controlled phase 2/3 trial of AZD1222 (ChAdOx1 nCoV-19) in healthy adults. Trial participant PBMC samples were collected at day 0 and day 28 after the second dose for TCRbeta chain sequencing.

The CDR3 regions of human TCRbeta chains were subjected to immunosequencing. The authors processed their data as follows. Repertoire TCRs were matched against a reference library of SARS-CoV-2-specific TCRs generated with the MIRA antigen-specificity platform. Breadth was defined as the fraction of unique TCRs that were SARS-CoV-2-associated, and depth was defined as the fraction of total T cells that were SARS-CoV-2-associated. Using the MIRA data, each spike-specific TCR was assigned both to the spike region to which the TCR was reactive and to a CD4 or CD8 class. Log10-transformed breadth and depth values were compared by one-way ANOVA with Sidak's multiple comparisons tests. This immuneACCESS table, as held by TCRdb, lists in-frame sequences with V and J called but not all clones. Of the missing ones, under half trace to an unresolved V gene in checked studies; the others have no known cause. That table gives V, J and clone size, and the DNA gave D and trimming. Present in this sample are about 160,000 clones, roughly 90% of which were seen just once. The ten largest clones take up 3% to 3.5% of the sample.

The sequencing used peripheral blood, collected 28 days after the second AZD1222 dose. This chain joins TRBV3-1 (or the pseudogene TRBV3-2) to TRBJ1-2; confidence is insufficient to name the D gene. The TCR comes from an adult who received the AZD1222 COVID-19 vaccine. The CDR3 reads as follows: CASSQGTNYGYTF. In nucleotide form, the sequence is TGTGCCAGCAGCCAGGGCACCAACTATGGCTACACCTTC.